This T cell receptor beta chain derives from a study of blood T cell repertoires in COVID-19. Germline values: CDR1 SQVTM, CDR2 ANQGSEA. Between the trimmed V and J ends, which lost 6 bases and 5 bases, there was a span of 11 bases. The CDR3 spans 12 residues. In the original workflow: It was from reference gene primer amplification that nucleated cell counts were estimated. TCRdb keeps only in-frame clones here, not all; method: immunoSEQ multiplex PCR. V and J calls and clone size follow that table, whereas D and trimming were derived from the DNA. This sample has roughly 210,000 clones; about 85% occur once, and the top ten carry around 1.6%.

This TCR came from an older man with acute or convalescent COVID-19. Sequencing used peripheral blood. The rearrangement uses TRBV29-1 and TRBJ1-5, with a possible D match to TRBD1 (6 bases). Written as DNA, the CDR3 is TGCAGCGTGAGGGAGGGGGATCAGCCCCAGCATTTT. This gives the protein CSVREGDQPQHF.